A single T cell receptor beta chain is shown here with its context. The V end was cut by 1 base, the J end by 16 bases, with 14 bases between. CDR3 length equals 11 residues. Germline V gene data show CDR1 as DFQATT and CDR2 as SNEGSKA (reference sequence). This sample was included in a study of blood T cell repertoires in COVID-19. Across the whole study: Samples came from the United States, Italy and Spain, spanning acute and convalescent COVID-19.

Authors' methods: From reference gene primer amplification, estimates of nucleated cell counts were derived. Profiled with immunoSEQ multiplex PCR; TCRdb holds only in-frame clones, not every one. V and J calls and clone size are as listed in that table; D and trimming were resolved from the DNA. Found here are tens of thousands of clones, roughly 91% of them singletons; the top ten hold about 5%. This chain links TRBV20-1 with TRBJ2-1; the D gene is possibly TRBD2 (6 bases). The sequenced sample consisted of peripheral blood. The sequence came from a woman of 80 years or more with acute or convalescent COVID-19. CDR3 amino acids: CSARGETSLFF. In nucleotides, the CDR3 is TGCAGTGCTAGAGGGGAGACTAGTCTTTTCTTC.